One sample yielded the 25 T cell receptor beta chains listed below, sequenced in a study of T cells in Graves' hyperthyroidism and ophthalmopathy. TCR beta CDR3 sequences were amplified from RNA transcripts. The TCR CDR3 first-round RT-PCR relied on the HTBI primer set. A single record per CDR3 protein comes from TCRdb applying MiXCR to the multiplex PCR reads. Of 300,000 to 500,000 distinct CDR3 sequences detected, 15% appear once; the ten largest clones hold roughly 33%. Sequencing was performed on blood. The receptors come from a woman in her 30s with Graves' hyperthyroidism.

Points on this clonotype: Given a much more abundant clone one base away, this may be a read error. The DNA of the CDR3 is TGCAGCGTTGAAACCCCAGCGGACCACACAGATACGCAGTATTTT. Protein: CSVETPADHTDTQYF. The chain uses TRBV29-1 and TRBJ2-3; D is perhaps TRBD2 (5 bases). V gave up 2 bases and J gave up 2 bases, with 14 bases separating them. CDR1 and CDR2 from the germline V gene are SQVTM and ANQGSEA. The CDR3 length is 15 residues.

This clonotype was found a few times. The DNA for the CDR3 is TGTGCCAGCAGCCCCCCCCCCGGGCAGGGCACCGGGGAGCTGTTTTTT. Translation gives CASSPPPGQGTGELFF. This chain connects TRBV7-9 to TRBJ2-2; TRBD1 might be the D (5 bases). CDR1 is SEHNR, CDR2 FQNEAQ, per germline (reference sequence). The V gene lost 5 bases and the J gene lost 4 bases, with 17 bases spanning the gap. The CDR3 covers 16 residues.

This clonotype was seen only a few times. V is TRBV5-1 and J is TRBJ1-4; 12 bases are shared with TRBD1. Germline CDR1 is SGHRS and CDR2 is YFSETQ. The length of the CDR3 is 16 residues. The J segment lost 8 bases and the V segment lost 4 bases, leaving 9 bases of the junction unmatched. CDR3 amino acids: CASSIGDRGQREKLFF. CDR3 bases: TGCGCCAGCAGCATTGGGGACAGGGGGCAGCGGGAAAAACTGTTTTTT.

This clonotype was counted ten times or more. The genes are TRBV3-1 and TRBJ2-2, with TRBD1 as a possible D gene (5 bases). The CDR3 is 16 amino acids. The ends were cut back, 5 bases at V and 1 base at J, with 14 bases in the middle. Germline assignment: CDR1 LGHDT and CDR2 YNNKEL (reference sequence). The CDR3 is CASSSLFTGNTGELFF. The CDR3, as DNA: TGTGCCAGCAGCTCCCTATTTACAGGGAACACCGGGGAGCTGTTTTTT.

The sample holds many counts of this clonotype. The V call is TRBV4-1, the J call TRBJ2-5; 10 bases are shared with TRBD2. CDR3 size: 16 residues. V lost 0 bases and J lost 4; bases outside the gene matches: 5. In germline, CDR1 is MGHRA, CDR2 YSYEKL. The CDR3 nucleotides read TGCGCCAGCAGCCAAGAATGGTTAGCGGGAGGAGAGACCCAGTACTTC. It codes for CASSQEWLAGGETQYF.

There are many counts of this clonotype. V gene TRBV9 combines with J gene TRBJ2-5, with D perhaps TRBD1 or TRBD2 (5 bases each). The CDR3 runs to 14 residues. Trimming took off 3 bases at V and 2 bases at J, with 11 bases between the two ends. CDR1 is SGDLS and CDR2 is YYNGEE in the germline V gene. CDR3 sequence: CASSDGTDQETQYF. The CDR3 DNA follows: TGTGCCAGCAGCGACGGGACGGATCAAGAGACCCAGTACTTC.

This clonotype was seen more than once but under ten times. This chain uses TRBV3-1 with TRBJ2-7, with no clear D. Germline CDR1 reads LGHDT; CDR2 reads YNNKEL (reference sequence). This CDR3 region has 13 residues. Between the trimmed V and J ends, which lost 4 bases and 3 bases, there was a span of 10 bases. The chain's CDR3 is CASSRQDRYEQYF. The DNA of the CDR3 is TGTGCCAGCAGCCGACAAGACCGCTACGAGCAGTACTTC.

The chain combines TRBV28 with TRBJ2-7; 9 bases map to TRBD1. The V gene's germline CDR1 is MDHEN and CDR2 SYDVKM. V shed 4 bases, J shed 5 bases, and the junction held 9 bases outside the gene matches. The CDR3 consists of 15 residues. The CDR3 sequence: CASSSTGTGINEQYF. The CDR3 DNA reads TGTGCCAGCAGTTCGACCGGGACAGGGATAAACGAGCAGTACTTC.

This clonotype was seen ten or more times. The chain employs TRBV11-2 and TRBJ2-1, with D possibly being TRBD1 or TRBD2 (5 bases each). V was cut by 2 bases and J by 4 bases, with 12 bases left in between. The CDR3 is made up of 15 amino acids. Per the germline V gene, CDR1 is SGHAT and CDR2 is FQNNGV. CDR3 sequence: CASSLNGDPYNEQFF. The DNA of the CDR3 is TGTGCCAGCAGCTTAAACGGGGACCCTTACAATGAGCAGTTCTTC.

The chain combines TRBV19 with TRBJ2-2; 7 positions agree with TRBD1. The junction had 3 bases not matched to a gene; V was cut back by 1 base and J by 4 bases. The CDR3 covers 15 residues. Germline V lookup: CDR1 LNHDA, CDR2 SQIVND (reference sequence). In DNA, the CDR3 is TGTGCCAGTAGTATAGGTCCAGGGGGCACCGGGGAGCTGTTTTTT. This codes for CASSIGPGGTGELFF.

The chain links TRBV6-1 to TRBJ2-1; D is perhaps TRBD2 (5 bases). Looked up from germline, CDR1 is MNHNS and CDR2 is SASEGT. V dropped 7 bases and J dropped 2 bases, with 18 bases sitting between them. CDR3 size: 16 residues. The CDR3 loop is CASTDGGGLPYNEQFF. The CDR3 bases are TGTGCCAGCACCGATGGAGGTGGGTTACCCTACAATGAGCAGTTCTTC.

This clonotype has just a few counts. The V and J genes are TRBV7-9 and TRBJ2-7; D ambiguous. CDR3 length equals 15 residues. V lost 2 bases, J lost 6 bases, and 17 bases lay in between. Germline CDR1 reads SEHNR; CDR2 reads FQNEAQ (reference sequence). The CDR3 is CASSLSGDPYREQYF. CDR3 nucleotide sequence: TGTGCCAGCAGCTTAAGTGGAGATCCTTACCGCGAGCAGTACTTC.

This clonotype appeared many times. The chain carries TRBV10-1 and TRBJ2-7, with 9 bases lining up with TRBD1. Germline V gives CDR1 WNHNN, CDR2 SYGVQD (reference sequence). J was trimmed by 6 bases and V by 6 bases; bases with no gene match: 6. This CDR3 contains 13 residues. The CDR3, as DNA: TGCGCCAGCAGGGGACAGGGAGGAACCGAGCAGTACTTC. It codes for CASRGQGGTEQYF.

This clonotype was found many times. Given a much more abundant clone one base away, this may be a read error. The chain carries TRBV3-1 and TRBJ1-1, with D maybe TRBD1 (5 bases). V lost 1 base to trimming and J lost 5 bases, with 8 bases between them. The CDR3 sequence is 13 residues long. The germline V gene has CDR1 LGHDT and CDR2 YNNKEL (reference sequence). This CDR3 is CASSQGGGTEAFF. The CDR3 bases are TGTGCCAGCAGCCAAGGGGGGGGGACTGAAGCTTTCTTT.

This clonotype appeared many times. The chain is built from TRBV28 and TRBJ2-3; D not resolved. V lost 4 bases, J lost 0 bases, and 11 bases lay in between. From germline, CDR1 is MDHEN and CDR2 SYDVKM. This CDR3 is 15 amino acids long. In nucleotides, the CDR3 is TGTGCCAGCAGTTCCAAGGGTGACAGCACAGATACGCAGTATTTT. This translates into CASSSKGDSTDTQYF.

This clonotype has a count of ten or more. The chain uses TRBV2 and TRBJ1-4; D is undetermined. The CDR3 extends over 15 amino acids. CDR1 SNHLY and CDR2 FYNNEI come from the germline V gene. Trimming took 2 bases from V and 2 from J, leaving 9 bases between them. DNA for the CDR3: TGTGCCAGCAGTGAAACGGGGTACACTAATGAAAAACTGTTTTTT. It specifies CASSETGYTNEKLFF.

In regard to this clonotype: An end of the junction differs from the germline gene, which may be a read error. The J gene is TRBJ2-3, the V gene TRBV6-1; 7 bases are a match to TRBD2. Germline V gene sequence: CDR1 MNHNS, CDR2 SASEGT. The CDR3 runs 16 residues. The CDR3: CASSEGMATSTDTQYF. The DNA for the CDR3 is TGTGCCAGCAGTGAAGGGATGGCGACTAGCACGGATACGCAGTATTTT.

In this sample, this clonotype turned up many times. In DNA, the CDR3 is TGCAGTGCTAGCCTGGTCCAGGCAGCCTACGAGCAGTACTTC. This sequence encodes CSASLVQAAYEQYF. V and J are TRBV20-1 and TRBJ2-7; D uncertain. Germline V CDR1 and CDR2: DFQATT, SNEGSKA (reference sequence). The CDR3 loop spans 14 amino acids. Trimming took 3 bases from V and 2 from J, leaving 14 bases between them.

The J gene is TRBJ1-2, the V gene TRBV6-1; D might be TRBD1 (5 bases). The CDR3 length is 11 residues. The germline gives CDR1 MNHNS, CDR2 SASEGT. V lost 10 bases and J 7 bases, leaving 13 bases between the germline ends. The CDR3 bases are TGTGCCACTATGGGGGGGTTTGGCTACACCTTC. Protein sequence: CATMGGFGYTF.

The chain employs TRBV20-1 and TRBJ1-1; 10 nucleotides line up with TRBD1. The CDR3 loop spans 15 amino acids. Germline V gene lookup returns CDR1 DFQATT and CDR2 SNEGSKA (reference sequence). V gave up 0 bases and J gave up 5 bases; unmatched junction bases: 6. The CDR3 region is CSARDRQGAGTEAFF. Written as DNA, the CDR3 is TGCAGTGCTAGAGACCGACAGGGGGCAGGGACTGAAGCTTTCTTT.

This clonotype was detected ten times or more. The chain carries TRBV6-1 and TRBJ2-2, with TRBD2 identical over 9 bases. Germline CDR1 reads MNHNS; CDR2 reads SASEGT. The CDR3 runs to 15 residues. J was trimmed by 2 bases and V by 7 bases; bases with no gene match: 5. In DNA form, the CDR3 reads TGTGCCAGCACTGGACTAGCGATAAACACCGGGGAGCTGTTTTTT. Translation: CASTGLAINTGELFF.

This clonotype came up many times. In DNA form, the CDR3 reads TGCAGTGCTGTTACTAGCGGGGGTTACAATGAGCAGTTCTTC. Its protein product is CSAVTSGGYNEQFF. The rearrangement links TRBV20-1 to TRBJ2-1; TRBD2 matches 11 bases. The V gene's germline CDR1 is DFQATT and CDR2 SNEGSKA (reference sequence). V lost 5 bases and J lost 4; bases outside the gene matches: 4. The CDR3 extends over 14 amino acids.

This clonotype was picked up many times. The V gene is TRBV20-1, the J gene TRBJ2-1; D is perhaps TRBD2 (6 bases). Germline CDR1 and CDR2: DFQATT and SNEGSKA (reference sequence). With 4 bases removed from V and 0 bases from J, the gap between germline ends came to 13 bases. There are 15 residues in the CDR3. CDR3 amino acids: CSATRGSNSYNEQFF. The DNA of the CDR3 is TGCAGTGCTACCCGGGGGTCCAACTCCTACAATGAGCAGTTCTTC.

The chain joins TRBV2 to TRBJ2-1, with 9 bases that match TRBD2. The CDR3 spans 14 residues. Per germline, CDR1 SNHLY and CDR2 FYNNEI. Unmatched junction bases numbered 7, after V lost 7 bases and J lost 6 bases. The CDR3 is CASKGTSMVNEQFF. CDR3 DNA sequence: TGTGCCAGCAAGGGGACTAGCATGGTCAATGAGCAGTTCTTC.

The chain couples TRBV18 to TRBJ1-5; tentative D call: TRBD1 (6 bases). The V gene's germline CDR1 is KGHSH and CDR2 LQKENI. This CDR3 contains 16 residues. V lost 3 bases to trimming and J lost 3 bases, with 15 bases between them. The CDR3 reads CASSPPNAGANQPQHF. In DNA form, the CDR3 reads TGTGCCAGCTCACCCCCAAACGCGGGGGCCAATCAGCCCCAGCATTTT.